Below are 5 T cell receptor beta chains sequenced from a single sample in a study of CD8+ T cells in alopecia areata. The treatment denotes: oral pan-JAK inhibitor, 5-10 mg twice daily. The authors extracted RNA and reverse transcribed it into cDNA as the sequencing template. Repertoires were generated with immunoSEQ multiplex PCR, while TCRdb's copy carries only in-frame clones and drops some. The sample lists around 97,000 clones, 65% to 90% seen once, with around 10% in the top ten. Sample: CD8+ T cells sorted from blood, taken between weeks 30 and 35, from a patient treated with tofacitinib. These receptors originate from a human donor with alopecia areata.

The V call is TRBV27, the J call TRBJ2-1, with D possibly matching TRBD2 (5 bases). V was clipped by 8 bases and J by 3 bases, with 8 bases between them. CDR1 MNHEY and CDR2 SMNVEV come from the germline V gene (reference sequence). This CDR3 comprises 12 residues. CDR3 protein: CASSADYNEQFF. CDR3 coding DNA: TGTGCCAGCTCAGCGGACTACAATGAGCAGTTCTTC.

V usage is TRBV19 and J usage is TRBJ2-5, with 11 bases lining up with TRBD2. The germline V gene has CDR1 LNHDA and CDR2 SQIVND (reference sequence). After removal of 7 bases from V and 4 bases from J, the junction contained 2 bases not matched to a gene. This CDR3 spans 13 amino acids. DNA of the CDR3: TGTGCCAGTATCGGGACTAGCGGAGAGACCCAGTACTTC. As protein: CASIGTSGETQYF.

The CDR3 DNA reads TGTGCCACCAGCAGAACCGGGACGGCCGGGGTCACCGGGGAGCTGTTTTTT. Translated, it gives CATSRTGTAGVTGELFF. The chain is built from TRBV15 and TRBJ2-2, with D perhaps matching TRBD1 or TRBD2 (5 bases each). The germline V and J ends were trimmed by 2 bases and 4 bases, with 17 bases remaining between them. Germline CDR1 and CDR2: LNHNV and YYDKDF (reference sequence). There are 17 residues in the CDR3.

The DNA of the CDR3 is TGTGCCAGCAGCCTAAGTAGCTCCGGGGAGCTGTTTTTT. This translates into CASSLSSSGELFF. The J gene is TRBJ2-2, the V gene TRBV7-2; D not certain. The CDR3 loop spans 13 amino acids. V was shortened by 5 bases and J by 6 bases, with 10 bases between the two germline ends. Germline CDR1 reads SGHTA; CDR2 reads FQGNSA.

The chain has TRBV7-2 and TRBJ1-6, with D unclear. This CDR3 comprises 12 residues. The germline V gene has CDR1 SGHTA and CDR2 FQGNSA. V shed 8 bases and J shed 14 bases, with 16 bases lying between them. In DNA form, the CDR3 reads TGTGCCAGCTCTCTCGACGGCGTAACCCTCCACTTT. As protein: CASSLDGVTLHF.